These 10 T cell receptor beta chains share one sample of origin, sequenced in a study of regulatory T cells in long-lasting Graves disease. Time point reported: newly diagnosed GD, antithyroid drugs for less than 3 months. Extracted RNA from PBMCs served as the source of the TCR library. Building the TCR beta libraries relied on iRepertoire HTBI primers, and CDR3 regions underwent Arm-PCR. TCRdb re-analysed the multiplex PCR reads in MiXCR, keeping a single row per CDR3 protein. The sample shows 580,000 or so distinct CDR3 sequences, about 16% of them seen only once. These records were also assigned to another study, of T cells in Graves' hyperthyroidism and ophthalmopathy.

The input for sequencing was peripheral blood mononuclear cells (PBMCs), taken at new diagnosis, from a patient treated with antithyroid drugs. The receptors were gathered from a man between 18 and 29 years old with Graves disease.

The sample holds a few counts of this clonotype. The chain uses TRBV2 and TRBJ1-3; no firm D call. The CDR3 loop spans 15 amino acids. Deletions cut 2 bases from V and 6 bases from J, with 14 bases between. Germline loops: CDR1 SNHLY, CDR2 FYNNEI. This CDR3 reads CASSESARMVNTIYF. The CDR3 region has the DNA TGTGCCAGCAGTGAATCCGCCAGGATGGTAAACACCATATATTTT.

The rearrangement links TRBV25-1 to TRBJ2-2, with a weak D call TRBD1 (6 bases). CDR3 length: 13 amino acids. V shed 7 bases and J shed 4 bases, with 10 bases lying between them. Germline CDR1 reads MGHDK; CDR2 reads SYGVNS. The CDR3 nucleotides are TGTGCCAGCAACGTACAGGGCACCGGGGAGCTGTTTTTT. This gives the protein CASNVQGTGELFF.

The sample holds many counts of this clonotype. The chain uses TRBV30 and TRBJ2-5, with D perhaps assigned TRBD1 or TRBD2 (6 bases each). Germline CDR1 is GTSNPN and CDR2 is SVGIG (reference sequence). This CDR3 spans 13 amino acids. Deletions cut 5 bases from V and 5 bases from J, with 15 bases between. In DNA, the CDR3 is TGTGCCTGGGCGCCGGGGGCTCGGGAGACCCAGTACTTC. Translated, it gives CAWAPGARETQYF.

This clonotype has ten or more counts. The chain couples TRBV20-1 to TRBJ1-5, with D uncertain. CDR1 DFQATT and CDR2 SNEGSKA come from the germline V gene (reference sequence). Deletions cut 3 bases from V and 7 bases from J, with 19 bases between. The CDR3 totals 15 residues. DNA for the CDR3: TGCAGTGCTAGCTCGGGCCTTGAAAGCGCCCAGCCCCAGCATTTT. Amino acid sequence: CSASSGLESAQPQHF.

This clonotype has a count of ten or more. This chain uses TRBV12-5 with TRBJ1-1, with TRBD1 as a possible D gene (6 bases). The CDR3 is 15 residues long. CDR1 is LGHNT and CDR2 is FRNRAP in the germline V gene. V lost 0 bases to trimming and J lost 3 bases, with 11 bases between them. Here the CDR3 DNA reads TGTGCTAGTGGTTTGGTATCTGGGGGCTACACTGAAGCTTTCTTT. Protein: CASGLVSGGYTEAFF. The full variable domain, with the rest looked up from reference TRBV12-5 and TRBJ1-1, is DARVTQTPRHKVTEMGQEVTMRCQPILGHNTVFWYRQTMMQGLELLAYFRNRAPLDDSGMPKDRFSAEMPDATLATLKIQPSEPRDSAVYFCASGLVSGGYTEAFFGQGTRLTVV.

The rearrangement joins TRBV20-1 to TRBJ2-7; D gene ambiguous. Trimming removed 3 bases from V and 5 bases from J, with 17 bases in between. Germline V gene data show CDR1 as DFQATT and CDR2 as SNEGSKA (reference sequence). There are 14 residues in the CDR3. CDR3 residues: CSASLMTVGDEQYF. DNA for the CDR3: TGCAGTGCTAGTCTCATGACTGTCGGTGACGAGCAGTACTTC.

The table lists this clonotype with many counts. The rearrangement uses TRBV30 and TRBJ1-2; 7 bases fit TRBD1. V lost 4 bases to trimming and J lost 0 bases; unmatched junction nucleotides: 5. Germline V CDR1 and CDR2: GTSNPN, SVGIG (reference sequence). CDR3 length: 14 residues. The CDR3 region is CAWMSGQTNYGYTF. The CDR3 DNA follows: TGTGCCTGGATGTCGGGACAGACTAACTATGGCTACACCTTC. Full variable domain (remainder filled in from reference TRBV30 and TRBJ1-2): SQTIHQWPATLVQPVGSPLSLECTVEGTSNPNLYWYRQAAGRGLQLLFYSVGIGQISSEVPQNLSASRPQDRQFILSSKKLLLSDSGFYLCAWMSGQTNYGYTFGSGTRLTVV.

The sample holds many counts of this clonotype. This chain uses TRBV10-3 with TRBJ1-1; weak D call: TRBD1 (6 bases). Germline lookup yields CDR1 ENHRY and CDR2 SYGVKD. V gave up 6 bases and J gave up 11 bases, with 19 bases separating them. The CDR3 has 13 amino acids. CDR3 loop: CAIRIYRDEEAFF. In DNA form, the CDR3 reads TGTGCCATCAGGATCTACAGGGATGAGGAGGCTTTCTTT.

This clonotype was found many times. The chain couples TRBV2 to TRBJ1-2; 7 nucleotides agree with TRBD1. The CDR3 contains 13 residues. The V and J ends lost 5 bases and 6 bases, in that order; junction bases with no gene match: 6. The germline V gene has CDR1 SNHLY and CDR2 FYNNEI. Written as DNA, the CDR3 is TGTGCCAGCAGTTTTGACAGGGATGATGGCTACACCTTC. It specifies CASSFDRDDGYTF.

V usage is TRBV20-1 and J usage is TRBJ2-7; either TRBD1 or TRBD2 may supply D (5 bases each). V lost 7 bases and J 4 bases, leaving 11 bases between the germline ends. Germline lookup yields CDR1 DFQATT and CDR2 SNEGSKA (reference sequence). The CDR3 has 11 amino acids. CDR3 protein: CSGDGEYEQYF. Here the CDR3 DNA reads TGCAGTGGGGACGGTGAATACGAGCAGTACTTC.